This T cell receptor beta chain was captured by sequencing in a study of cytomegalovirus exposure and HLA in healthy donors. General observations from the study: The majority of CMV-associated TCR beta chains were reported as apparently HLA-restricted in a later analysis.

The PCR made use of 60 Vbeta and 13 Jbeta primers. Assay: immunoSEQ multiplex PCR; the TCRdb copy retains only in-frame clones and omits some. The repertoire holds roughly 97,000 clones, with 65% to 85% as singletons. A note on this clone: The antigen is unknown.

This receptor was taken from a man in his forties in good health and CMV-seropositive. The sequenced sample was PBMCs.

The CDR3, as DNA: TGTGCCAGCAGCTCTCGACAGGGGGCGGGGAACACTGAAGCTTTCTTT. Its protein product is CASSSRQGAGNTEAFF. This chain joins TRBV5-5 and TRBJ1-1, with 10 bases that match TRBD1. V lost 3 bases to trimming and J lost 1 base; unmatched junction nucleotides: 6. CDR3 length equals 16 residues. Germline V lookup: CDR1 SGHKS, CDR2 YYEKEE (reference sequence).